This is a list of T cell receptor beta chains from one sample in a study of blood T cell repertoires in COVID-19. Using immunoSEQ multiplex PCR, the repertoire was profiled, and TCRdb retains in-frame clones only, with some absent. Of around 300,000 clones in the sample, approximately 81% were seen once. Sequenced: PBMCs or T cells enriched from blood (not recorded which). Every receptor here comes from a woman aged 45 to 65 who had recovered from COVID-19. CDR3s include the opening cysteine and the closing phenylalanine or tryptophan. Each record gives: D gene, J gene, clone size, V gene, CDR3 DNA, CDR3 protein. The D gene is left open where the match is weak. Only part of the rows carry a size: once, few, many, or a class if the clone is expanded.

- TRBJ1-2 few TRBV9 TGTGCCAGCAGCCCGCAGGGTGCGGGAGGCTACACCTTC CASSPQGAGGYTF
- TRBJ1-1 - TRBV25-1 TGTGCCAGCAGTGACCCCAGGGGCGAGGGCACTGAAGCTTTCTTT CASSDPRGEGTEAFF
- TRBJ2-7 - TRBV21-1 TGTGCCAGCAGCCATACAGGGGACGGCTACGAGCAGTACTTC CASSHTGDGYEQYF
- TRBJ1-1 - TRBV7-2 TGTGCCAGCAGCTCCGGACAGCAGAACACTGAAGCTTTCTTT CASSSGQQNTEAFF
TRBD1 TRBJ1-5 - TRBV27 TGTGCCAGCAGGACGGGACAGAGCAATCAGCCCCAGCATTTT CASRTGQSNQPQHF
TRBD2 TRBJ2-1 - TRBV28 TGTGCCAGCAGTTTAGGGGGGGACTTTAATGAGCAGTTCTTC CASSLGGDFNEQFF
- TRBJ1-4 - TRBV12-3/TRBV12-4 TGTGCCAGCAGTTTAGACAGGGTTGAAAAACTGTTTTTT CASSLDRVEKLFF
- TRBJ2-1 - TRBV18 TGTGCCAGCTCACCTCCCGGAGGGTTCAGTATCTATGAGCAGTTCTTC CASSPPGGFSIYEQFF
TRBD1 TRBJ1-2 - TRBV30 TGTGCCTGGCAGGGGGCCTATGGCTACACCTTC CAWQGAYGYTF
- TRBJ1-5 - TRBV10-2 TGCGCCAGCAGTGATAGCAGGGGCAATCAGCCCCAGCATTTT CASSDSRGNQPQHF
- TRBJ1-2 - TRBV6-2/TRBV6-3 TGTGCCAGCAGCCAACAGCCACCAGGTGGGTCGAGCTATGGCTACACCTTC CASSQQPPGGSSYGYTF
TRBD1 TRBJ1-4 - TRBV5-6 TGTGCCAGCAGCAGATTAGGGACAGGGGATGAAAAACTGTTTTTT CASSRLGTGDEKLFF
TRBD2 TRBJ2-3 - TRBV5-4 TGTGCCAGCAGCTCTATGATAGCGGGGGGGATTAGCACAGATACGCAGTATTTT CASSSMIAGGISTDTQYF
TRBD1 TRBJ1-3 - TRBV7-2 TGTGCCAGCAGCTTTGGGACAGCCTCTGGAAACACCATATATTTT CASSFGTASGNTIYF
- TRBJ1-1 - TRBV5-6 TGTGCCAGCAGTTCATTTCCGGTTCGGGGCACTGAAGCTTTCTTT CASSSFPVRGTEAFF
TRBD1 TRBJ1-5 few TRBV27 TGTGCCAGCAGGCCAGAACAGGGGCGCAATCAGCCCCAGCATTTT CASRPEQGRNQPQHF
- TRBJ2-2 - TRBV15 TGTGCCACCAGTATCACCGGGGAGCTGTTTTTT CATSITGELFF
- TRBJ2-3 once TRBV5-6 TGTGCCAGCAGCTGGGGCCGGGCCCTTGAGACAGATACGCAGTATTTT CASSWGRALETDTQYF
TRBD1 TRBJ1-6 - TRBV6-5 TGTGCCAGCAGTTCCGGGACAGGGTATTCACCCCTCCACTTT CASSSGTGYSPLHF
TRBD1 TRBJ2-2 - TRBV6-5 TGTGCCACTAATACAGGGGCCACCGGGGAGCTGTTTTTT CATNTGATGELFF
- TRBJ2-1 - TRBV5-1 TGCGCCAGCAGCTTTGTGGGAGGGGGGAATGAGCAGTTCTTC CASSFVGGGNEQFF
TRBD2 TRBJ2-5 - TRBV30 TGTGCCTGGAGCTTCCCACCGGGACTAAAAGAGACCCAGTACTTC CAWSFPPGLKETQYF
TRBD1 TRBJ1-6 - TRBV30 TGTGCCTGGGGAACAGGGGGTCCTTCACCCCTCCACTTT CAWGTGGPSPLHF
- TRBJ1-1 once TRBV9 TGTGCCAGCAGCGTAAGGCCGGCGGACACTGAAGCTTTCTTT CASSVRPADTEAFF
- TRBJ1-6 - TRBV9 TGTGCCAGCAGCGTCTCGGGACAAGTGAATTCACCCCTCCACTTT CASSVSGQVNSPLHF
- TRBJ1-3 - TRBV19 TGTGCCAGTAGTATCGGGTTCTCTGGAAACACCATATATTTT CASSIGFSGNTIYF
TRBD1 TRBJ2-1 - TRBV18 TGTGCCAGCTCCTCCGGGACAGGGGGGTTCAATGAGCAGTTCTTC CASSSGTGGFNEQFF
- TRBJ1-2 - TRBV5-1 TGCGCCAGCAGCCGGAGCCCGGGGGGTTCTAACTATGGCTACACCTTC CASSRSPGGSNYGYTF
TRBD2 TRBJ2-2 - TRBV7-9 TGTGCCAGCAGCTTAGGCGGGGGGGATAACACCGGGGAGCTGTTTTTT CASSLGGGDNTGELFF
- TRBJ1-1 - TRBV6-5 TGTGCCAGCAGTTTACACTTAAGGGGTGACACTGAAGCTTTCTTT CASSLHLRGDTEAFF
- TRBJ1-2 - TRBV7-9 TGTGCCAGCAGCTTGGGTCAGGGCTATGGCTACACCTTC CASSLGQGYGYTF
- TRBJ2-2 - TRBV19 TGTGCCAGTAGTTATCAGGGAGGCACCGGGGAGCTGTTTTTT CASSYQGGTGELFF
TRBD1 TRBJ2-1 - TRBV5-4 TGTGCCAGCAGCAAGACAGGGCCCGGCTACAATGAGCAGTTCTTC CASSKTGPGYNEQFF
- TRBJ2-6 - TRBV6-2/TRBV6-3 TGTGCCAGCAATTACCAGGGGTTCTCTGGGGCCAACGTCCTGACTTTC CASNYQGFSGANVLTF
- TRBJ2-3 - TRBV4-2 TGTGCCAGCAGCCCCATGAGGGGACAAAGCACAGATACGCAGTATTTT CASSPMRGQSTDTQYF
TRBD1 TRBJ2-7 once TRBV7-3 TGTGCCAGCAGCTTAGTTCGGGACAGGGGAGGATTGGAGTACTTC CASSLVRDRGGLEYF
- TRBJ1-2 - TRBV7-9 TGTGCCAGCAGCACAGACGGGGTCTATGGCTACACCTTC CASSTDGVYGYTF
- TRBJ1-5 few TRBV9 TGTGCCAGCAGCGTAGATGGAGATCATCAGCCCCAGCATTTT CASSVDGDHQPQHF
- TRBJ2-5 - TRBV9 TGTGCCAGCAGCGCGCGAGATTACCAAGAGACCCAGTACTTC CASSARDYQETQYF
TRBD1 TRBJ2-1 - TRBV5-1 TGCGCCAGCAGCTTGGGGACAGGTATATCCTACAATGAGCAGTTCTTC CASSLGTGISYNEQFF
TRBD1 TRBJ2-7 - TRBV7-9 TGTGCCAGCAGCGCATGGGACAGGGACCACGAGCAGTACTTC CASSAWDRDHEQYF
- TRBJ1-5 - TRBV18 TGTGCCAGCTCACCTACTTTCCCCCGCAATCAGCCCCAGCATTTT CASSPTFPRNQPQHF
- TRBJ2-1 - TRBV10-3 TGTGCCATCAGTCTGGGTGCGGGCCCCTACAATGAGCAGTTCTTC CAISLGAGPYNEQFF
TRBD2 TRBJ2-5 - TRBV4-1 TGCGCCACCTCGCGGGGGGCCCAAGAGACCCAGTACTTC CATSRGAQETQYF
- TRBJ2-3 - TRBV9 TGTGCCAGCAGCGCAATAGGACAGGGAGGGACAGATACGCAGTATTTT CASSAIGQGGTDTQYF
- TRBJ1-2 - TRBV5-1 TGCGCCAGCAGCCTAGGACAGCGCACCGGCTACACCTTC CASSLGQRTGYTF
- TRBJ2-3 - TRBV3-1/TRBV3-2 TGTGCCAGCCGAGGGCAGGGGTGGCCAGCCCCGAGCACAGATACGCAGTATTTT CASRGQGWPAPSTDTQYF
TRBD2 TRBJ2-3 - TRBV27 TGTGCCAGCAGTTTATCGGCGGGAGCAGATACGCAGTATTTT CASSLSAGADTQYF
- TRBJ1-4 - TRBV15 TGTGCCACCAGCAGAGATTACAGGGCGGTAAATGAAAAACTGTTTTTT CATSRDYRAVNEKLFF
- TRBJ1-2 once TRBV5-1 TGCGCCAGCAGCTTGCCGGGGCGGGAGGCCTACACCTTC CASSLPGREAYTF
TRBD2 TRBJ2-4 - TRBV29-1 TGCAGCGTTTTGGTTTCGGGGGGGCCGGGAAACATTCAGTACTTC CSVLVSGGPGNIQYF
TRBD1 TRBJ1-4 - TRBV27 TGTGCCAGCAGTGCTGCACAGGGGGAAAATGAAAAACTGTTTTTT CASSAAQGENEKLFF
TRBD2 TRBJ2-3 - TRBV6-5 TGTGCCAGCGGGGGGGGGACTAGCACAGATACGCAGTATTTT CASGGGTSTDTQYF
- TRBJ2-1 - TRBV5-4 TGTGCCAGCAGCTTGGGCGGGGGCCCCTACAATGAGCAGTTCTTC CASSLGGGPYNEQFF
TRBD2 TRBJ2-1 - TRBV6-6 TGTGCCAGCGTCCCCGGGGGGGCCAAAAATGAGCAGTTCTTC CASVPGGAKNEQFF
- TRBJ2-7 - TRBV7-8 TGTGCCAGCAGCTTAGGGGGCAGGACCTACGAGCAGTACTTC CASSLGGRTYEQYF
TRBD1 TRBJ2-3 - TRBV5-1 TGCGCCAGCAGCTTTTCGGGACAGGGCACAGATACGCAGTATTTT CASSFSGQGTDTQYF
- TRBJ1-6 - TRBV30 TGTGCCTGGCAGGGGCTTTATAATTCACCCCTCCACTTT CAWQGLYNSPLHF